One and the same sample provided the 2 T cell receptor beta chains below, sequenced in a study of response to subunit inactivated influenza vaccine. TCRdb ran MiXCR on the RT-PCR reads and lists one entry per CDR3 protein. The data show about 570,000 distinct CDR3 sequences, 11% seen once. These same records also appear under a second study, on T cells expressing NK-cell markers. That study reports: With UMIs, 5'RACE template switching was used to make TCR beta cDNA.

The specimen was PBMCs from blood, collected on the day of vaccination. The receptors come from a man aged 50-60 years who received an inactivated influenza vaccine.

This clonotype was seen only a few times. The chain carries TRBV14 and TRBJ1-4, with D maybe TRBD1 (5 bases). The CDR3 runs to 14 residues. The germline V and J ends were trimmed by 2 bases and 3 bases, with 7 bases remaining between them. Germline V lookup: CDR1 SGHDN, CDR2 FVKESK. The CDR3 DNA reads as TGTGCCAGCAGCCAACAGGGATCTAATGAAAAACTGTTTTTT. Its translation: CASSQQGSNEKLFF.

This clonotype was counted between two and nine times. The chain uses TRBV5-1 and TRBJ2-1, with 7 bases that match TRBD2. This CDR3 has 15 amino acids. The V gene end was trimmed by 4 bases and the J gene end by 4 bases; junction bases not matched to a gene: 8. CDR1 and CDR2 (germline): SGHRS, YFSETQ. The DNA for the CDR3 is TGCGCCAGCAGCCCCGGACTAGTACCTTACAATGAGCAGTTCTTC. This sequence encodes CASSPGLVPYNEQFF.